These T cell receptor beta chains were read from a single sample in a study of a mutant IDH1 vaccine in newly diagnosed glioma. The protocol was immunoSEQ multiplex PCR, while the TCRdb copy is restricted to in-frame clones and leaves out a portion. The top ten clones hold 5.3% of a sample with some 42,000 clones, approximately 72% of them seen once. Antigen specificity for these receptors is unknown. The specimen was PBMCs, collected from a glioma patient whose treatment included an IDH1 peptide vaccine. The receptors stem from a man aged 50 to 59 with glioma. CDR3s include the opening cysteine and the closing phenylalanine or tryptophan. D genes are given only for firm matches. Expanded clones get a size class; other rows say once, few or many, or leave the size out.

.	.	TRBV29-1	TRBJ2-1	TGCAGCGTTGACGTCCAGAGCTACAATGAGCAGTTCTTC	CSVDVQSYNEQFF
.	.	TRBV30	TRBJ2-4	TGTGCCTGGAGCTCAGCAACTACAGTAGCCAAAAACATTCAGTACTTC	CAWSSATTVAKNIQYF
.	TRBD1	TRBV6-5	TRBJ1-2	TGTGCCAGCGGGGGACAGGGGAACTATGGCTACACCTTC	CASGGQGNYGYTF
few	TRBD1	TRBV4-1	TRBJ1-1	TGCGCCAGCAGCCAAGTTCAGGACAGGGGGAACACTGAAGCTTTCTTT	CASSQVQDRGNTEAFF
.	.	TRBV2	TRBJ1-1	TGTGCCAGCAGAGCTGACAGGAACACTGAAGCTTTCTTT	CASRADRNTEAFF
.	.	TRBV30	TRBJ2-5	TGTGCCTGGAGTCCAGGAGGGGGGGCGTTTGAGACCCAGTACTTC	CAWSPGGGAFETQYF
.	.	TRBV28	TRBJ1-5	TGTGCCAGCAGTTTGAAAGGGTCGAGATTTCAGCCCCAGCATTTT	CASSLKGSRFQPQHF
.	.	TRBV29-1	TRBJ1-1	TGCAGCGTTGCTGCGGCCCCCGGGGTGAACACTGAAGCTTTCTTT	CSVAAAPGVNTEAFF
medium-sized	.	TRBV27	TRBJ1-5	TGTGCCAGCAGCCGAACAGGGTCCGGCAATCAGCCCCAGCATTTT	CASSRTGSGNQPQHF
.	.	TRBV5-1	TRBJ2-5	TGCGCCAGCAGCTCTACGGTCCAAGAGACCCAGTACTTC	CASSSTVQETQYF
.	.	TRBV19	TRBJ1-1	TGTGCCAGTAGTATAGGCGGCGGGACAACTGAAGCTTTCTTT	CASSIGGGTTEAFF
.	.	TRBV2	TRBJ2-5	TGTGCCAGCAGGTCTCCAGTAGAGACCCAGTACTTC	CASRSPVETQYF
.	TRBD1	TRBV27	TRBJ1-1	TGTGCCAGCAGTTTCCGACAGGGGTCCTTTTACACTGAAGCTTTCTTT	CASSFRQGSFYTEAFF
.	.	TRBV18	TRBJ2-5	TGTGCCAGCTCATTTTCCAGGGGCTCCCAAGAGACCCAGTACTTC	CASSFSRGSQETQYF
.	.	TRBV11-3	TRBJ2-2	TGTGCCAGCAGCCTCTCCGGCGGGGAGCTGTTTTTT	CASSLSGGELFF
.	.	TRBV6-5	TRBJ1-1	TGTGCCAGCAGTCCTCTTACACTGGGCACTGAAGCTTTCTTT	CASSPLTLGTEAFF
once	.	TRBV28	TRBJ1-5	TGTGCTATACAAGGGGGTCGGGGTCAGCCCCAGCATTTT	CAIQGGRGQPQHF
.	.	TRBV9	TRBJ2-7	TGTGCCAGCAGCGTGGGCAGCCTCTCCTACGAGCAGTACTTC	CASSVGSLSYEQYF
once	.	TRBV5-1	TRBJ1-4	TGCGCCAGCAGCCTCACACGCGGGGAATATGAAAAACTGTTTTTT	CASSLTRGEYEKLFF
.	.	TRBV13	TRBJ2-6	TGTGCCAGCAGCTTAACAGGGACTGGGGCCAACGTCCTGACTTTC	CASSLTGTGANVLTF
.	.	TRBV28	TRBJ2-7	TGTGCCAGCAGTTTATTAACCTACGAGCAGTACTTC	CASSLLTYEQYF
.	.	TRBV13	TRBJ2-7	TGTGCCAGCAGCTTCCGCTTGTTGGGAGAGCAGTACTTC	CASSFRLLGEQYF
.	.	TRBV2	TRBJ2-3	TGTGCCAGCAGTGCCTACATAGGGGGGAGTCTAGCGCAGTATTTT	CASSAYIGGSLAQYF
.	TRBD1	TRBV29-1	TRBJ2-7	TGCAGCGTTGGGGGGACAGGGGACTACGAGCAGTACTTC	CSVGGTGDYEQYF
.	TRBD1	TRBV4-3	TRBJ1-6	TGCGCCAGCAGCCCCGGGACAGGCTCGGGATCACCCCTCCACTTT	CASSPGTGSGSPLHF
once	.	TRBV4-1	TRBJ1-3	TGCGCCAGCAGCCAAGAAGCGTCAAGTGGAAACACCATATATTTT	CASSQEASSGNTIYF
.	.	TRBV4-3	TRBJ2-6	TGCGCCAGCAGCCAAGAGGGCAGGGTGACAGGGGCCAACGTCCTGACTTTC	CASSQEGRVTGANVLTF
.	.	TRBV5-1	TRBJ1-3	TGCGCCAGCTGTGAGGTCCCTGTCTCTGGAAACACCATATATTTT	CASCEVPVSGNTIYF
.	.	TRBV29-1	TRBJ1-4	TGCAGCGCCCGACTCAATTTCGGAAAACTGTTTTTT	CSARLNFGKLFF
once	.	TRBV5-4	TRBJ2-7	TGTGCCAGCAGCTTGTTGGAGCTCTCCTACGAGCAGTACTTC	CASSLLELSYEQYF
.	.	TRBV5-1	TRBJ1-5	TGCGCCAGCAGCTTGGGATCGGGCGGAACGGCTAATCAGCCCCAGCATTTT	CASSLGSGGTANQPQHF
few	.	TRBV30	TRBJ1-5	TGTGCCTGGGCGGTCAAGGGGCAGATGTGGAGCAATCAGCCCCAGCATTTT	CAWAVKGQMWSNQPQHF
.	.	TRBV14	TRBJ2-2	TGTGCCAGCAGCCAAGAGCTGGGACGGATTACCGGGGAGCTGTTTTTT	CASSQELGRITGELFF
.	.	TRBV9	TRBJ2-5	TGTGCCAGCAGCCCCAGCCAGACGGAGACCCAGTACTTC	CASSPSQTETQYF
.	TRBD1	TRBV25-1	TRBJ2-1	TGTGCCAGCAGTGTCGACAGGGGCTACTCCTACAATGAGCAGTTCTTC	CASSVDRGYSYNEQFF
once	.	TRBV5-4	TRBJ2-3	TGTGCCAGCAGCCCCCGGGGAGGGGGAACAGATACGCAGTATTTT	CASSPRGGGTDTQYF
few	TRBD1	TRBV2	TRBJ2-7	TGTGCCAGCGGATGGACAGGGCAGGCCTACGAGCAGTACTTC	CASGWTGQAYEQYF
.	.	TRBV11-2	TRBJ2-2	TGTGCCAGCAGCTTAGTGTGGCGGGACACCGGGGAGCTGTTTTTT	CASSLVWRDTGELFF
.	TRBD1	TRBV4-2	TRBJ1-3	TGTGCCAGCAGCCAGGACAGGGGCCTCTCTGGAAACACCATATATTTT	CASSQDRGLSGNTIYF
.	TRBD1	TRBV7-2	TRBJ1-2	TGTGCCAGCAGCTTGGGGACAGGGGAGCTCTATGGCTACACCTTC	CASSLGTGELYGYTF
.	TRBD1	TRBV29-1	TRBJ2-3	TGCAGCGTTGCGTCAGACAGGGAAGAGACAGATACGCAGTATTTT	CSVASDREETDTQYF